The 27 T cell receptor beta chains in this list originate from one sample, sequenced in a study of cytomegalovirus exposure and HLA in healthy donors. Researchers ran the PCR with 60 Vbeta and 13 Jbeta primers. Some clones are missing from TCRdb's copy, which holds only in-frame ones; the method was immunoSEQ multiplex PCR. The repertoire holds 130,000 to 150,000 clones, with under 85% as singletons. The specimen sequenced was PBMCs. The receptors come from a woman in her 40s in good health and CMV-seropositive.

The CDR3 DNA follows: TGTGCCAGCAGCGACCTCGGACAGGCAACCTACGAGCAGTACTTC. This codes for CASSDLGQATYEQYF. V and J are TRBV6-6 and TRBJ2-7; 7 bases map to TRBD1. The CDR3 sequence is 15 residues long. Looked up from germline, CDR1 is MNHNY and CDR2 is SVGAGI (reference sequence). J lost 2 bases, V lost 6 bases, and 10 bases had no gene match.

Here the CDR3 DNA reads TGTGCCAGCTCACCCCCCGGGACAGGGATCTACGAGCAGTACTTC. Its protein product is CASSPPGTGIYEQYF. The chain employs TRBV18 and TRBJ2-7, with 9 bases identical to TRBD1. The V gene's germline CDR1 is KGHSH and CDR2 LQKENI. V lost 3 bases and J lost 3; bases outside the gene matches: 6. The CDR3 has 15 amino acids.

In its sample, this clone was seen once. This rearrangement joins TRBV5-6 to TRBJ2-1; D remains unclear. This CDR3 comprises 11 residues. Trimming stripped 4 bases from V and 9 bases from J, with 8 bases between. Germline CDR1 reads SGHDT; CDR2 reads YYEEEE. The CDR3 nucleotides are TGTGCCAGCAGCGTACCGAGTGAGCAGTTCTTC. Encoded protein: CASSVPSEQFF.

The V and J genes are TRBV5-1 and TRBJ1-1; 7 bases line up with TRBD1. J gave up 3 bases and V 4 bases, and 12 bases lay outside the gene matches. There are 16 residues in the CDR3. Germline CDR1 reads SGHRS; CDR2 reads YFSETQ. The CDR3 coding sequence is TGCGCCAGCAGCAGACAGGGAAATGATTTGGACACTGAAGCTTTCTTT. Amino acid sequence: CASSRQGNDLDTEAFF.

The J gene is TRBJ1-6, the V gene TRBV7-2, with no clear D. Trimming took off 3 bases at V and 7 bases at J, with 7 bases between the two ends. Germline CDR1 reads SGHTA; CDR2 reads FQGNSA. The CDR3 extends over 13 amino acids. CDR3 sequence: CASSFPGNSPLHF. CDR3 nucleotides: TGTGCCAGCAGCTTTCCGGGGAATTCACCCCTCCACTTT.

This chain uses TRBV6-1 with TRBJ2-5; a weak D match, TRBD1 (6 bases). TRBJ2-7 explains the end of the DNA better; the J call may be wrong. CDR3 size: 14 residues. Germline V CDR1 and CDR2: MNHNS, SASEGT. CDR3 coding DNA: TGTGCCAGCAGTAAATCCGGGACAACCTACGAGCAGTACTTC. Translation gives CASSKSGTTYEQYF.

The CDR3 nucleotides read TGTGCCAGCACCCCCCAGTCTCTTTCCTACGAGCAGTACTTC. Protein: CASTPQSLSYEQYF. This chain joins TRBV6-5 and TRBJ2-7, with D uncertain. Trimming stripped 7 bases from V and 1 base from J, with 14 bases between. From germline, CDR1 is MNHEY and CDR2 SVGAGI. The CDR3 consists of 14 residues.

The rearrangement joins TRBV6-5 to TRBJ1-1, with TRBD1 identical over 7 bases. Germline CDR1 is MNHEY and CDR2 is SVGAGI. The CDR3 sequence is 14 residues long. After removal of 10 bases from V and 0 bases from J, the junction contained 8 bases not matched to a gene. The CDR3 loop is CATRQGEMNTEAFF. CDR3 in DNA: TGTGCCACACGACAGGGAGAGATGAACACTGAAGCTTTCTTT.

This clone has just a few counts. The rearrangement links TRBV5-4 to TRBJ2-1; 7 bases map to TRBD1. After removal of 3 bases from V and 2 bases from J, the junction contained 5 bases not matched to a gene. The CDR3 extends over 15 amino acids. Germline loops: CDR1 SGHNT, CDR2 YYREEE (reference sequence). The CDR3 loop is CASSSKDRTYNEQFF. Here the CDR3 DNA reads TGTGCCAGCAGCTCCAAGGACAGGACCTACAATGAGCAGTTCTTC.

This clone was counted a few times. The gene calls are TRBV6-5 and TRBJ1-1; possibly TRBD1 for D (5 bases). The V and J ends lost 5 bases and 6 bases respectively, with 13 bases between them. This CDR3 spans 13 amino acids. Per germline, CDR1 MNHEY and CDR2 SVGAGI. CDR3 sequence: CASSESGDSEAFF. The CDR3 DNA reads as TGTGCCAGCAGTGAATCGGGGGACTCTGAAGCTTTCTTT.

J is TRBJ2-5 and V is TRBV9; TRBD1 matches 9 bases. The CDR3 is made up of 17 amino acids. In germline, CDR1 is SGDLS, CDR2 YYNGEE. The ends lost 3 bases at V and 9 bases at J; junction bases unmatched: 18. The CDR3, as DNA: TGTGCCAGCAGCGGAGGCATTAGGGACAGGGATAAGATAGCCCAGTACTTC. Translated, it gives CASSGGIRDRDKIAQYF.

CDR3 nucleotide sequence: TGCGCCAGCAGCTCGAAGGGGCGTCAAGAGACCCAGTACTTC. This translates into CASSSKGRQETQYF. This chain joins TRBV5-1 and TRBJ2-5; weak D call: TRBD1 (5 bases). Between the trimmed V and J ends, which lost 3 bases and 2 bases, there was a span of 11 bases. Germline V gene lookup returns CDR1 SGHRS and CDR2 YFSETQ. There are 14 residues in the CDR3.

The chain combines TRBV11-2 with TRBJ2-7, with a tentative D call TRBD1 (5 bases). V lost 0 bases and J lost 9, with 12 bases in between. The CDR3 contains 13 residues. The germline V gene has CDR1 SGHAT and CDR2 FQNNGV. The CDR3 nucleotides are TGTGCCAGCAGCTTAGATCAACAGGTTCGGCAGTACTTC. This codes for CASSLDQQVRQYF.

V gene TRBV4-1 combines with J gene TRBJ2-2; 7 nucleotides line up with TRBD2. V was pared by 4 bases and J by 5 bases, with 4 bases of the junction left unmatched. CDR3 length equals 14 residues. Germline V gene lookup returns CDR1 MGHRA and CDR2 YSYEKL. CDR3 nucleotides: TGCGCCAGCAGCCCCCCGCGGGGGACCGGGGAGCTGTTTTTT. This codes for CASSPPRGTGELFF.

V usage is TRBV28 and J usage is TRBJ2-1; a weak D match, TRBD2 (5 bases). CDR3 length: 14 residues. Germline values: CDR1 MDHEN, CDR2 SYDVKM. Trimming removed 3 bases at V and 8 bases at J, with 14 bases between. CDR3 residues: CASSLERVRDEQFF. In DNA form, the CDR3 reads TGTGCCAGCAGTTTGGAGAGGGTAAGGGATGAGCAGTTCTTC.

The gene calls are TRBV12-5 and TRBJ2-4; TRBD1 is a possible D gene (6 bases). The V end lost 5 bases, the J end lost 6 bases, and 17 bases lay between the germline ends. This CDR3 is built from 15 residues. CDR1 and CDR2 (germline): LGHNT, FRNRAP. The CDR3 nucleotides read TGTGCTAGTGGTCCCCCCGCCGAACAGGGAAACATTCAGTACTTC. It is translated as CASGPPAEQGNIQYF.

This clone was counted a few times. The chain has TRBV7-3 and TRBJ2-3, with unresolved D. V was trimmed by 2 bases and J by 4 bases, leaving 7 bases between them. This CDR3 spans 13 amino acids. Germline-derived CDR1 and CDR2 are SGHTA and FQGTGA. The CDR3 DNA follows: TGTGCCAGCAGCTTAGGGCCGTCAGATACGCAGTATTTT. Translation gives CASSLGPSDTQYF.

The genes are TRBV7-9 and TRBJ1-2; possible D gene TRBD1, 6 bases. V was pared by 2 bases and J by 6 bases, with 10 bases between. CDR3 length: 13 amino acids. Germline loops: CDR1 SEHNR, CDR2 FQNEAQ (reference sequence). CDR3 nucleotides: TGTGCCAGCAGCTTATATGCAGGGGATGGCTACACCTTC. This sequence encodes CASSLYAGDGYTF.

V and J are TRBV15 and TRBJ2-3; D is perhaps TRBD2 (6 bases). The V and J ends lost 9 bases and 1 base respectively, with 20 bases between them. The CDR3 has 16 residues. Germline V gives CDR1 LNHNV, CDR2 YYDKDF (reference sequence). Written as DNA, the CDR3 is TGTGCCACGGGCGGCCGCGGGACCCATCGCACAGATACGCAGTATTTT. It translates to CATGGRGTHRTDTQYF. The full variable domain, its missing parts supplied by reference TRBV15 and TRBJ2-3, is DAMVIQNPRYQVTQFGKPVTLSCSQTLNHNVMYWYQQKSSQAPKLLFHYYDKDFNNEADTPDNFQSRRPNTSFCFLDIRSPGLGDTAMYLCATGGRGTHRTDTQYFGPGTRLTVL.

The rearrangement joins TRBV28 to TRBJ1-2; 9 nucleotides line up with TRBD1. Per germline, CDR1 MDHEN and CDR2 SYDVKM. The CDR3 length is 15 residues. Unmatched junction bases numbered 11, after V lost 7 bases and J lost 5 bases. The CDR3 protein is CASTEDDRGTYGYTF. In DNA, the CDR3 is TGTGCCAGCACCGAAGATGACAGGGGGACTTATGGCTACACCTTC.

The V and J genes are TRBV6-5 and TRBJ2-5; a possible D gene is TRBD2 (5 bases). The tail of the sequence fits TRBJ2-7 better, so the J call may be wrong. The CDR3 loop spans 13 amino acids. In germline, CDR1 is MNHEY, CDR2 SVGAGI. CDR3 in amino acids: CASSSGVSYEQYF. For the CDR3, the DNA is TGTGCCAGCAGTTCCGGGGTATCCTACGAGCAGTACTTC.

The chain has TRBV6-1 and TRBJ1-5, with 7 bases matching TRBD1. V lost 7 bases, J lost 1 base, and 4 bases stayed unmatched. The germline V gene has CDR1 MNHNS and CDR2 SASEGT. CDR3 length: 14 residues. The CDR3 DNA follows: TGTGCCAGCATGACAGGGCAGAGCAATCAGCCCCAGCATTTT. Its protein product is CASMTGQSNQPQHF.

The V call is TRBV2, the J call TRBJ1-3; D unclear. Per the germline V gene, CDR1 is SNHLY and CDR2 is FYNNEI. The V and J ends lost 1 base and 4 bases respectively, with 5 bases between them. The CDR3 totals 13 residues. The CDR3 sequence is CASSEVGGNTIYF. In nucleotides, the CDR3 is TGTGCCAGCAGTGAAGTGGGCGGAAACACCATATATTTT.

This clone was found a few times. The chain joins TRBV5-1 to TRBJ2-3, with 14 bases lining up with TRBD2. There are 14 residues in the CDR3. V was pared by 6 bases and J by 4 bases, with 1 base of the junction left unmatched. Germline CDR1 SGHRS, CDR2 YFSETQ. For the CDR3, the DNA is TGCGCCAGCACGACTAGCGGGGGGGCAGATACGCAGTATTTT. This codes for CASTTSGGADTQYF. Filled out from reference TRBV5-1 and TRBJ2-3, the complete variable domain reads KAGVTQTPRYLIKTRGQQVTLSCSPISGHRSVSWYQQTPGQGLQFLFEYFSETQRNKGNFPGRFSGRQFSNSRSEMNVSTLELGDSALYLCASTTSGGADTQYFGPGTRLTVL.

This clone was detected once. The rearrangement uses TRBV19 and TRBJ2-7; 8 bases are a match to TRBD1. V gave up 5 bases and J gave up 7 bases; unmatched junction bases: 10. Looked up from germline, CDR1 is LNHDA and CDR2 is SQIVND (reference sequence). The CDR3 is 14 amino acids. CDR3 protein: CASSPSLQGVEQYF. DNA of the CDR3: TGTGCCAGTAGTCCAAGCCTACAGGGGGTGGAGCAGTACTTC.

The chain couples TRBV2 to TRBJ2-5, with 8 bases aligning to TRBD2. The CDR3 runs to 14 residues. V shed 6 bases, J shed 1 base, and the junction held 4 bases outside the gene matches. CDR1 is SNHLY, CDR2 FYNNEI, per germline. CDR3 loop: CASRATSVQETQYF. The CDR3 DNA reads TGTGCCAGCAGGGCGACTAGCGTCCAAGAGACCCAGTACTTC.

CDR3 loop: CASTPGEYYGYTF. The CDR3 nucleotides are TGTGCCAGCACGCCAGGGGAATACTATGGCTACACCTTC. J is TRBJ1-2 and V is TRBV2; possibly TRBD1 for D (6 bases). With 7 bases removed from V and 3 bases from J, the gap between germline ends came to 12 bases. Germline V gene data show CDR1 as SNHLY and CDR2 as FYNNEI. The CDR3 is 13 residues long. Using reference TRBV2 and TRBJ1-2 for the parts outside the CDR3, the full variable domain is EPEVTQTPSHQVTQMGQEVILRCVPISNHLYFYWYRQILGQKVEFLVSFYNNEISEKSEIFDDQFSVERPDGSNFTLKIRSTKLEDSAMYFCASTPGEYYGYTFGSGTRLTVV.